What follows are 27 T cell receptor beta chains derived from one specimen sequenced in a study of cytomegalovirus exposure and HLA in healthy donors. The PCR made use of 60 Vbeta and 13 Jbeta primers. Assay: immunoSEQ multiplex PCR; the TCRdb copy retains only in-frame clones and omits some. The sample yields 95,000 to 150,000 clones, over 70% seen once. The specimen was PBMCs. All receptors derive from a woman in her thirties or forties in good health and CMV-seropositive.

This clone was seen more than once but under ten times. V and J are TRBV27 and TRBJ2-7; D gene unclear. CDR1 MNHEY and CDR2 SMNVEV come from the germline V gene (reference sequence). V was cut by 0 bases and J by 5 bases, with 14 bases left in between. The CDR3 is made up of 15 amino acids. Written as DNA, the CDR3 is TGTGCCAGCAGTTTATCCCCCATGAGGCCGAACGAGCAGTACTTC. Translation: CASSLSPMRPNEQYF.

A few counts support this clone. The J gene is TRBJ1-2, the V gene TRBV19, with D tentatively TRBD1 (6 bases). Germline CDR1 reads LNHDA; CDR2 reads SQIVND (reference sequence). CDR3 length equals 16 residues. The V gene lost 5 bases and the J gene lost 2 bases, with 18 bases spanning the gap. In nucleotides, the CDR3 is TGTGCCAGTAGTCGGAATCCCGGACAGTTCAACTATGGCTACACCTTC. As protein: CASSRNPGQFNYGYTF.

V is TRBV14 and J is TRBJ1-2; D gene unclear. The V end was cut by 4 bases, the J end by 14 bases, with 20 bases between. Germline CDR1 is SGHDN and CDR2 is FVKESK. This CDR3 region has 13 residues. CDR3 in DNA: TGTGCCAGCAGCCCAGACACCTCTCTAGGAGGGACCTTC. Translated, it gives CASSPDTSLGGTF.

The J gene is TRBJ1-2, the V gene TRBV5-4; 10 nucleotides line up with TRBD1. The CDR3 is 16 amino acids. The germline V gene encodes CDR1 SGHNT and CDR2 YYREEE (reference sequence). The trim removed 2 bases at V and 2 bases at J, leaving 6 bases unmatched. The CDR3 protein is CASSFGRQGANYGYTF. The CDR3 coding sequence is TGTGCCAGCAGCTTCGGTCGACAGGGGGCAAACTATGGCTACACCTTC. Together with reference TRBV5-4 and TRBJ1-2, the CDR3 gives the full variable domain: ETGVTQSPTHLIKTRGQQVTLRCSSQSGHNTVSWYQQALGQGPQFIFQYYREEENGRGNFPPRFSGLQFPNYSSELNVNALELDDSALYLCASSFGRQGANYGYTFGSGTRLTVV.

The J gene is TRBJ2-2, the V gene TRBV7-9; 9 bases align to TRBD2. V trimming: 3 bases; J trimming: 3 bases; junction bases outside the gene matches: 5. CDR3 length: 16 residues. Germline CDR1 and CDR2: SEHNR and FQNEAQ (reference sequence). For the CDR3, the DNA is TGTGCCAGCAGCTTGGCGAGCGGGGGGCACACCGGGGAGCTGTTTTTT. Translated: CASSLASGGHTGELFF.

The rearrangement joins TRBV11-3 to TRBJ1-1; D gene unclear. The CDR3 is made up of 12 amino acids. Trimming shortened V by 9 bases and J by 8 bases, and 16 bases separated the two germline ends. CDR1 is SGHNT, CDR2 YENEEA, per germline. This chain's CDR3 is CARRPLAAEAFF. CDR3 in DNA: TGTGCCAGACGCCCCCTTGCGGCAGAAGCTTTCTTT.

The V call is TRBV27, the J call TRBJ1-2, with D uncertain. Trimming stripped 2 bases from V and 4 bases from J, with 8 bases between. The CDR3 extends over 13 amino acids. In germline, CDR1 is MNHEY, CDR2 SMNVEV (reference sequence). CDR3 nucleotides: TGTGCCAGCAGTTTAATACCGGGCTATGGCTACACCTTC. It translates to CASSLIPGYGYTF.

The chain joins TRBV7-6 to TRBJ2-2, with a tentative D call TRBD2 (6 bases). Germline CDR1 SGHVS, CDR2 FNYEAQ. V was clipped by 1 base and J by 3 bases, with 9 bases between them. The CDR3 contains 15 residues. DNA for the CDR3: TGTGCCAGCAGCTTAGGTGGGGGGTACACCGGGGAGCTGTTTTTT. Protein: CASSLGGGYTGELFF.

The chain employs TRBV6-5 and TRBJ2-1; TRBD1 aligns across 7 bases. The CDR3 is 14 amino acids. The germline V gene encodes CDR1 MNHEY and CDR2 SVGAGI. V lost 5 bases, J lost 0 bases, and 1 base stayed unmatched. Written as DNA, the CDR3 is TGTGCCAGCAGTCGGGACAGCTCCTACAATGAGCAGTTCTTC. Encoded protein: CASSRDSSYNEQFF.

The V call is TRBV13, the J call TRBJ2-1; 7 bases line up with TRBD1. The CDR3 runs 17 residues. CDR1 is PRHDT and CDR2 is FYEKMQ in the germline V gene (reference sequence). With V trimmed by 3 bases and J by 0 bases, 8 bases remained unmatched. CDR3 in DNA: TGTGCCAGCAGCTTTTGGGGGACAGCCAGCTCCTACAATGAGCAGTTCTTC. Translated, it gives CASSFWGTASSYNEQFF.

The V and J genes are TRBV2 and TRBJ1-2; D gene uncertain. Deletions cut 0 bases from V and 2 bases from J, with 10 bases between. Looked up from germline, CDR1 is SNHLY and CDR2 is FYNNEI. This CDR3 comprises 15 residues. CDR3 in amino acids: CASSEASDMNYGYTF. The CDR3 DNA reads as TGTGCCAGCAGTGAAGCTTCTGACATGAACTATGGCTACACCTTC.

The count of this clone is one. The CDR3, as DNA: TGTGCCAGCAGCTTAGCGGGAGGTTACGAGCAGTACTTC. Its translation is CASSLAGGYEQYF. The genes are TRBV7-9 and TRBJ2-7, with D perhaps matching TRBD2 (6 bases). CDR1 and CDR2 (germline): SEHNR, FQNEAQ (reference sequence). This CDR3 has 13 residues. V lost 0 bases to trimming and J lost 4 bases, with 7 bases between them. Drawing the rest from reference TRBV7-9 and TRBJ2-7, the complete variable domain is DTGVSQNPRHKITKRGQNVTFRCDPISEHNRLYWYRQTLGQGPEFLTYFQNEAQLEKSRLLSDRFSAERPKGSFSTLEIQRTEQGDSAMYLCASSLAGGYEQYFGPGTRLTVT.

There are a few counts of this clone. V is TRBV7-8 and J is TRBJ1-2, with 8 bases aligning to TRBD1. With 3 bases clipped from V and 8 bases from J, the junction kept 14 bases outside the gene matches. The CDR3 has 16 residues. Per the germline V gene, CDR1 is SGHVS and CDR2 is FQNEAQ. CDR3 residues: CASSFGQGGGPGGYTF. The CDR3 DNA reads TGTGCCAGCAGCTTCGGACAGGGCGGCGGGCCAGGGGGCTACACCTTC.

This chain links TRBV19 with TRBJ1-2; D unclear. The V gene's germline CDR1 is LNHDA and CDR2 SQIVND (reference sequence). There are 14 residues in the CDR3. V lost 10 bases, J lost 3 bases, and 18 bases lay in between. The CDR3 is CATVTDSGDYGYTF. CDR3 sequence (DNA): TGTGCCACAGTAACGGATTCGGGAGACTATGGCTACACCTTC.

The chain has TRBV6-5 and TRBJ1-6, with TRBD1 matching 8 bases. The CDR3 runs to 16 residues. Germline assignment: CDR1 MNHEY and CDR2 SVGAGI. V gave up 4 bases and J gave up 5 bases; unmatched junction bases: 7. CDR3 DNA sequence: TGTGCCAGCAGTTTCGGACAGGGTCATGATAATTCACCCCTCCACTTT. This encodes CASSFGQGHDNSPLHF.

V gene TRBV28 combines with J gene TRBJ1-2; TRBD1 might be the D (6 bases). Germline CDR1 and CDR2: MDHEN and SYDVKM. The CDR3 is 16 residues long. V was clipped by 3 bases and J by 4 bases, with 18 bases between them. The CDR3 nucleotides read TGTGCCAGCAGTTTGGGGCAGGGGAGTACAATCTATGGCTACACCTTC. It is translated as CASSLGQGSTIYGYTF.

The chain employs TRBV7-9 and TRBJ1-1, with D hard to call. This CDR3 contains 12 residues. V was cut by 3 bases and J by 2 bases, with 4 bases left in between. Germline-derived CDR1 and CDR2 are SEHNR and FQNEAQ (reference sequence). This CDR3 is CASSFQNTEAFF. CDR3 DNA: TGTGCCAGCAGCTTTCAAAACACTGAAGCTTTCTTT.

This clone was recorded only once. The CDR3 here is CASEGRPGVCYGYTF. CDR3 in DNA: TGCGCCAGCGAGGGACGCCCGGGGGTGTGCTATGGCTACACCTTC. The chain has TRBV23-1 and TRBJ1-2, with D tentatively TRBD1 (5 bases). TRBV23-1 carries the ORF label, with uncertain function. The CDR3 contains 15 residues. V dropped 8 bases and J dropped 4 bases, with 20 bases sitting between them.

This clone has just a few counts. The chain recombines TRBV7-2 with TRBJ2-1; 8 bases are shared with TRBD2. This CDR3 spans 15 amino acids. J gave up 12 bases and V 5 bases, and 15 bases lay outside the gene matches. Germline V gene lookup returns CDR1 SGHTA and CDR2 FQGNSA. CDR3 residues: CASSPGVSGGPGQFF. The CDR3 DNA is TGTGCCAGCAGCCCAGGGGTTTCGGGGGGGCCGGGGCAGTTCTTC.

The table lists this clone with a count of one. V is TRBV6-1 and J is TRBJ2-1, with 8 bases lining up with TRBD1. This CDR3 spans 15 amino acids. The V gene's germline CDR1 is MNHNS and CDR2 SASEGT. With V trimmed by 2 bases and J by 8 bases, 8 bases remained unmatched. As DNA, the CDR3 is TGTGCCAGCAGTGAACCGGGACAGGCAGTTGATGAGCAGTTCTTC. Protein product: CASSEPGQAVDEQFF.

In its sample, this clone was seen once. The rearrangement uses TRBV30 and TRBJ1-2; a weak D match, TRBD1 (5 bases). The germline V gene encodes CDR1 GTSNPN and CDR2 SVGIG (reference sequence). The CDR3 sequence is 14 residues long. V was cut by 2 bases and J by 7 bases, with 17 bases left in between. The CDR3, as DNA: TGTGCCTGGAGTCATGCTGACAGTAGCCCTGGCTACACCTTC. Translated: CAWSHADSSPGYTF. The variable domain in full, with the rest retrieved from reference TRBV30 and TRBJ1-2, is SQTIHQWPATLVQPVGSPLSLECTVEGTSNPNLYWYRQAAGRGLQLLFYSVGIGQISSEVPQNLSASRPQDRQFILSSKKLLLSDSGFYLCAWSHADSSPGYTFGSGTRLTVV.

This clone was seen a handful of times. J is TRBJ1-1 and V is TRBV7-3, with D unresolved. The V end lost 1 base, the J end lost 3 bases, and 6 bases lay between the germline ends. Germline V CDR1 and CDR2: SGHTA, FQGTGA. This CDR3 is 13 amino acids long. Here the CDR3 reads CASSLSGDTEAFF. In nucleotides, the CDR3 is TGTGCCAGCAGCTTAAGCGGGGACACTGAAGCTTTCTTT.

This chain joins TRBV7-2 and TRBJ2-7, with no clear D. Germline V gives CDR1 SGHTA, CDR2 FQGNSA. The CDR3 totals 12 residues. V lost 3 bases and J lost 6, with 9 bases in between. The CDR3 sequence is CASSFATGEQYF. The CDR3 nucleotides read TGTGCCAGCAGCTTCGCTACCGGCGAGCAGTACTTC.

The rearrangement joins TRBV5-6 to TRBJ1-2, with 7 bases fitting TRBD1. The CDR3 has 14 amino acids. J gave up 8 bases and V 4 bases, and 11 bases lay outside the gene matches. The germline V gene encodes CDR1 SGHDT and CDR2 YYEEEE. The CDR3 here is CASSDDRDREGYTF. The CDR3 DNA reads TGTGCCAGCAGCGACGACAGGGATAGGGAGGGCTACACCTTC.

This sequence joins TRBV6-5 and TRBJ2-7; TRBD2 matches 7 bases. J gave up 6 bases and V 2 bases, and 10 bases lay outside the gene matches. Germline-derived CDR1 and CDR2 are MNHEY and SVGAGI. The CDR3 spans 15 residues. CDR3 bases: TGTGCCAGCAGTTACGGGGGAGGGCGGTCAGGCGAGCAGTACTTC. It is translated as CASSYGGGRSGEQYF.

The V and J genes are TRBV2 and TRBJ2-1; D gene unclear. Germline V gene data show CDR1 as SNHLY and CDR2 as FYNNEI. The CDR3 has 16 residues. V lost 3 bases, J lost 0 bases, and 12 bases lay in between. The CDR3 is CASSDQTLTSYNEQFF. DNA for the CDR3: TGTGCCAGCAGTGACCAGACTCTAACCTCCTACAATGAGCAGTTCTTC.

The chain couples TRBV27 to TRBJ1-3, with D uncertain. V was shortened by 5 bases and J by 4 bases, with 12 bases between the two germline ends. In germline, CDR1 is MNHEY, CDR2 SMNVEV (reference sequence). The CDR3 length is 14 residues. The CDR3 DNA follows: TGTGCCAGCAGTCCTCGCCTGACAGGAAACACCATATATTTT. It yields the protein CASSPRLTGNTIYF.